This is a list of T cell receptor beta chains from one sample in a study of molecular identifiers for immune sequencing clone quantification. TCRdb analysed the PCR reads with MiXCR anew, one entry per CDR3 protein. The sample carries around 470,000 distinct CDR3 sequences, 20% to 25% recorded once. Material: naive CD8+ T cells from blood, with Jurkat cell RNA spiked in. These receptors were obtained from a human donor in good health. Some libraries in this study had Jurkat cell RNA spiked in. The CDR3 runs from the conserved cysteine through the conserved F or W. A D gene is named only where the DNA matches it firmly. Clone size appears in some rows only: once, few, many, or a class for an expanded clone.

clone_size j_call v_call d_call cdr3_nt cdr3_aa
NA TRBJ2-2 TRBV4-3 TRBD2 TGCGCCAGCAGCCAAGATCGGATGGTAGCGGGTTACACCGGGGAGCTGTTTTTT CASSQDRMVAGYTGELFF
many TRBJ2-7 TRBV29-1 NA TGCAGCGTTGAAGATTGGAGGGGCGAGCAGTACTTC CSVEDWRGEQYF
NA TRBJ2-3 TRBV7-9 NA TGTGCCAGCAGCCTCGATCGGGTGGGTCCAGATACGCAGTATTTT CASSLDRVGPDTQYF
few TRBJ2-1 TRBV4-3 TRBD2 TGCGCCAGCAGCCCCTGGACTAGCAACTACAATGAGCAGTTCTTC CASSPWTSNYNEQFF
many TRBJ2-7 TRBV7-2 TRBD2 TGTGCCAGCAGCTTAGATGGCGGGGGGGCCTACGAGCAGTACTTC CASSLDGGGAYEQYF
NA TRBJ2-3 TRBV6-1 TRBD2 TGTGCCAGCAGTGAAGACCTAGCGGGGACAAGCACAGATACGCAGTATTTT CASSEDLAGTSTDTQYF
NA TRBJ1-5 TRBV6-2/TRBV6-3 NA TGTGCCAGCAGTTCGAGGGGAAAAGCTCAGCCCCAGCATTTT CASSSRGKAQPQHF
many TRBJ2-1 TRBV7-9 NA TGTGCCAGCAGCCAAAGCGGGTCTACTAAGAATGAGCAGTTCTTC CASSQSGSTKNEQFF
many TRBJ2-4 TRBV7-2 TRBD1 TGTGCCAGCAGCTTAGGGGACAGGCGGGACATTCAGTACTTC CASSLGDRRDIQYF
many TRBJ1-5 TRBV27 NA TGTGCCAGCAGTTTCACGGGGGCGAATCAGCCCCAGCATTTT CASSFTGANQPQHF
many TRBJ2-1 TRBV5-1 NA TGCGCCAGCAAAGGGACAAGCTCCTACAATGAGCAGTTCTTC CASKGTSSYNEQFF
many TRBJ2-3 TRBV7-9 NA TGTGCCAGCAGCTTAGAGCACGCTAGCACAGATACGCAGTATTTT CASSLEHASTDTQYF
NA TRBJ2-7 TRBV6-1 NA TGTGCCAGCAGTGAAACTGTACTTCGACGGTACGGGCAGTACTTC CASSETVLRRYGQYF
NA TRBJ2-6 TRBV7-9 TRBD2 TGTGCCAGCAGCTTTGAACTCCGGGGAGGGAGGGGGGCCAACGTCCTGACTTTC CASSFELRGGRGANVLTF
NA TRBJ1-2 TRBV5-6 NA TGTGCCAGCAGCTTGCCCCATATCGAGGGCCGGAACTATGGCTACACCTTC CASSLPHIEGRNYGYTF
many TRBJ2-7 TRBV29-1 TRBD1 TGCAGCGCCCAAGGACAGGGAAGCAACAACGAGCAGTACTTC CSAQGQGSNNEQYF
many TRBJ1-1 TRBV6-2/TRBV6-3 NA TGTGCCAGCAATATCGGGGCGGTCACTGAAGCTTTCTTT CASNIGAVTEAFF
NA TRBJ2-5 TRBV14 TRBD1 TGTGCCAGCAGCCCAACTTTGACAGGGCTACAAGAGACCCAGTACTTC CASSPTLTGLQETQYF
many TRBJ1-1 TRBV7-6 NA TGTGCCAGCAGCTCCTCTTCCGGGACAGAAGCTTTCTTT CASSSSSGTEAFF
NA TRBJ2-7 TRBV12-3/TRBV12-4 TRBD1 TGTGCCAGCAGTCTCACGGCACCCAGGGGGCGCGCCTACGAGCAGTACTTC CASSLTAPRGRAYEQYF
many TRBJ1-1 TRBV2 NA TGTGCCAGCAGCACCAGGGGAGTTGAAGCTTTCTTT CASSTRGVEAFF
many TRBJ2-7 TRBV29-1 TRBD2 TGCAGCGTTGAAGCTCGGGAGGGACAACTCTACGAGCAGTACTTC CSVEAREGQLYEQYF
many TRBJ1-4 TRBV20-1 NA TGCAGTGCTAGTGGAATAACATCAACTAATGAAAAACTGTTTTTT CSASGITSTNEKLFF
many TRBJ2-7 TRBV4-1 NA TGCGCCAGCAGCCAAGTCAGGGACCACTACGAGCAGTACTTC CASSQVRDHYEQYF
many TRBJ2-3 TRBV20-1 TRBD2 TGCAGTGCTAGAGATCTGGCTCCTAGCGGGCTACCCACAGATACGCAGTATTTT CSARDLAPSGLPTDTQYF
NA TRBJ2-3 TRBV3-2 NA TGTGCCAGCAGCCAAGAGGACAGGGGACAGAGCACAGATACGCAGTATTTT CASSQEDRGQSTDTQYF